The 20 T cell receptor beta chains presented below share a single source sample, sequenced in a study of Graves' ophthalmopathy and Graves' hyperthyroidism. Amplification targeted the TCR beta CDR3 regions, with RNA transcripts as the source material. An opening RT-PCR round employed HTBI primers and preceded a second-round multiplex PCR. Via MiXCR, TCRdb re-called the multiplex PCR reads, giving one row per CDR3 protein. The sample has approximately 210,000 distinct CDR3 sequences, about a fifth seen once; the top ten hold around 45%. The sample consisted of peripheral blood. These receptors came from a woman between 50 and 59 years old with Graves' ophthalmopathy.

This clonotype showed up many times. The rearrangement uses TRBV2 and TRBJ2-7, with 8 positions matching TRBD1. J gave up 5 bases and V 8 bases, and 8 bases lay outside the gene matches. The germline CDR1 and CDR2 sequences are SNHLY and FYNNEI. There are 13 residues in the CDR3. This CDR3 is CASGQGRFDEQYF. In nucleotides, the CDR3 is TGTGCCAGCGGACAGGGCCGGTTCGACGAGCAGTACTTC.

This clonotype was observed many times. This chain connects TRBV28 to TRBJ1-3; possible D gene TRBD1, 5 bases. CDR3 size: 16 residues. Germline CDR1 is MDHEN and CDR2 is SYDVKM. The ends were cut back, 4 bases at V and 5 bases at J, with 18 bases in the middle. DNA for the CDR3: TGTGCCAGCAGTTCTCCTGGGGCCAGGATTCGAAACACCATATATTTT. Residues: CASSSPGARIRNTIYF. Drawing the rest from reference TRBV28 and TRBJ1-3, the complete variable domain is DVKVTQSSRYLVKRTGEKVFLECVQDMDHENMFWYRQDPGLGLRLIYFSYDVKMKEKGDIPEGYSVSREKKERFSLILESASTNQTSMYLCASSSPGARIRNTIYFGEGSWLTVV.

J is TRBJ1-3 and V is TRBV10-3; D is unresolved. Germline V gives CDR1 ENHRY, CDR2 SYGVKD. The CDR3 totals 17 residues. Trimming took off 6 bases at V and 1 base at J, with 19 bases between the two ends. The CDR3 loop is CAISGLFEPQSGNTIYF. CDR3 sequence (DNA): TGTGCCATCAGCGGGCTGTTTGAGCCCCAATCTGGAAACACCATATATTTT.

The sample holds many counts of this clonotype. The chain is built from TRBV13 and TRBJ2-7, with 8 positions matching TRBD1. Germline CDR1 PRHDT, CDR2 FYEKMQ (reference sequence). The CDR3 loop spans 14 amino acids. Trimming removed 8 bases from V and 4 bases from J; junction bases left unmatched: 10. CDR3 coding DNA: TGTGCCAGCGCAAGGGCAGGGGGCAGGTACGAGCAGTACTTC. Residues: CASARAGGRYEQYF.

This clonotype has a count of ten or more. This chain joins TRBV5-1 and TRBJ2-7; 9 bases agree with TRBD2. The CDR3 is made up of 13 amino acids. CDR1 is SGHRS, CDR2 YFSETQ, per germline. The J segment lost 3 bases and the V segment lost 5 bases, leaving 3 bases of the junction unmatched. As DNA, the CDR3 is TGCGCCAGCAGATCTAGCGGGAACTACGAGCAGTACTTC. Its protein product is CASRSSGNYEQYF. Full variable domain (remainder filled in from reference TRBV5-1 and TRBJ2-7): KAGVTQTPRYLIKTRGQQVTLSCSPISGHRSVSWYQQTPGQGLQFLFEYFSETQRNKGNFPGRFSGRQFSNSRSEMNVSTLELGDSALYLCASRSSGNYEQYFGPGTRLTVT.

This clonotype has at least ten counts. The V gene is TRBV27, the J gene TRBJ2-3, with 11 bases lining up with TRBD1. CDR1 and CDR2 (germline): MNHEY, SMNVEV (reference sequence). Trimming took 3 bases from V and 7 from J; bases not matched to a gene: 3. The CDR3 extends over 14 amino acids. DNA of the CDR3: TGTGCCAGCAGTTTGGGGACAGGGGGTAATACGCAGTATTTT. Translation: CASSLGTGGNTQYF.

This clonotype occurred many times. V gene TRBV7-8 combines with J gene TRBJ2-5; D not certain. Trimming stripped 2 bases from V and 5 bases from J, with 12 bases between. Per germline, CDR1 SGHVS and CDR2 FQNEAQ. The CDR3 totals 14 residues. Here the CDR3 reads CASSLSRSYETQYF. CDR3 nucleotide sequence: TGTGCCAGCAGCTTATCCAGGAGTTATGAGACCCAGTACTTC. The variable domain in full, completed from reference TRBV7-8 and TRBJ2-5, reads GAGVSQSPRYKVAKRGQDVALRCDPISGHVSLFWYQQALGQGPEFLTYFQNEAQLDKSGLPSDRFFAERPEGSVSTLKIQRTQQEDSAVYLCASSLSRSYETQYFGPGTRLLVL.

With regard to this clonotype: A much larger clone lies a single base off, so this may be a read error. V usage is TRBV30 and J usage is TRBJ1-1, with a tentative D call TRBD1 (5 bases). Deletions cut 1 base from V and 1 base from J, with 10 bases between. This CDR3 is 14 amino acids long. Germline V gene data show CDR1 as GTSNPN and CDR2 as SVGIG (reference sequence). The CDR3 region has the DNA TGTGCCTGGAGTGGGGCGGGGCCGAACACTGAAGCTTTCTTT. Its translation: CAWSGAGPNTEAFF.

This clonotype was recorded at least ten times. This chain joins TRBV11-2 and TRBJ2-2; 16 bases line up with TRBD2. Germline values: CDR1 SGHAT, CDR2 FQNNGV. The V segment lost 3 bases and the J segment 6 bases; nucleotides outside the gene matches: 10. The CDR3 spans 19 residues. CDR3 sequence: CASSFVVGTSGRGPGELFF. CDR3 sequence (DNA): TGTGCCAGCAGCTTTGTCGTCGGGACTAGCGGGAGGGGGCCCGGGGAGCTGTTTTTT. Full variable domain (rest looked up from reference TRBV11-2 and TRBJ2-2): EAGVAQSPRYKIIEKRQSVAFWCNPISGHATLYWYQQILGQGPKLLIQFQNNGVVDDSQLPKDRFSAERLKGVDSTLKIQPAKLEDSAVYLCASSFVVGTSGRGPGELFFGEGSRLTVL.

This clonotype was observed at least ten times. J is TRBJ2-5 and V is TRBV12-3 or TRBV12-4; TRBD2 is a possible D gene (5 bases). The CDR3 spans 14 residues. The ends were cut back, 0 bases at V and 3 bases at J, with 8 bases in the middle. CDR3: CASSLAGDEETQYF. The CDR3 region has the DNA TGTGCCAGCAGTTTAGCGGGAGATGAAGAGACCCAGTACTTC.

This clonotype has ten or more counts. This chain's CDR3 is CASSQLRRAGPTDTQYF. The CDR3 region has the DNA TGTGCCAGCAGCCAACTCCGGAGGGCGGGCCCCACAGATACGCAGTATTTT. This rearrangement joins TRBV14 to TRBJ2-3, with a tentative D call TRBD2 (6 bases). This CDR3 is built from 17 residues. The germline V gene has CDR1 SGHDN and CDR2 FVKESK. Trimming removed 2 bases at V and 2 bases at J, with 17 bases between.

Comment on this clonotype: A clone one base away is much larger, so this may be a read error. The genes are TRBV20-1 and TRBJ2-5; D might be TRBD1 (6 bases). The CDR3 consists of 13 residues. The V gene's germline CDR1 is DFQATT and CDR2 SNEGSKA (reference sequence). The DNA of the CDR3 is TGCAGTGCTCCAAGGGGGAAAAAAGAGACCCTGTACTTC. As protein: CSAPRGKKETLYF.

This clonotype was observed at least ten times. J is TRBJ2-5 and V is TRBV29-1; 11 bases line up with TRBD1. This CDR3 is built from 13 residues. The germline CDR1 and CDR2 sequences are SQVTM and ANQGSEA. The CDR3 bases are TGCGGAGCTTGGACAGGGGGCGAAGAGACCCAGTACTTC. This encodes CGAWTGGEETQYF.

Many counts were recorded for this clonotype. The chain uses TRBV30 and TRBJ2-5; TRBD1 is a possible D gene (6 bases). The CDR3 length is 13 residues. CDR1 and CDR2 (germline): GTSNPN, SVGIG (reference sequence). Trimming pared 4 bases from V and 2 bases from J, leaving 11 bases between. This CDR3 reads CAWNRVGQETQYF. The CDR3 DNA reads TGTGCCTGGAACAGGGTGGGGCAAGAGACCCAGTACTTC. Full variable domain (remainder filled in from reference TRBV30 and TRBJ2-5): SQTIHQWPATLVQPVGSPLSLECTVEGTSNPNLYWYRQAAGRGLQLLFYSVGIGQISSEVPQNLSASRPQDRQFILSSKKLLLSDSGFYLCAWNRVGQETQYFGPGTRLLVL.

This clonotype was observed many times. CDR3 region: CASSMGGDGRTSKNIQYF. The CDR3 DNA reads TGTGCCAGTAGTATGGGGGGGGATGGCAGAACTTCCAAAAACATTCAGTACTTC. The rearrangement joins TRBV19 to TRBJ2-4; TRBD2 matches at 7 bases. Unmatched junction bases numbered 13, after V lost 3 bases and J lost 2 bases. Germline CDR1 is LNHDA and CDR2 is SQIVND (reference sequence). This CDR3 region has 18 residues.

This clonotype was seen repeatedly, ten times or more. This chain joins TRBV20-1 and TRBJ2-7; D not certain. CDR1 and CDR2 from the germline V gene are DFQATT and SNEGSKA (reference sequence). The CDR3 spans 15 residues. V lost 0 bases to trimming and J lost 5 bases, with 17 bases between them. In nucleotides, the CDR3 is TGCAGTGCTAGAGATGTGAACAACCGATTTGACGAGCAGTACTTC. It is translated as CSARDVNNRFDEQYF.

This clonotype was picked up many times. The rearrangement joins TRBV28 to TRBJ1-2; D gene unclear. Germline V gene sequence: CDR1 MDHEN, CDR2 SYDVKM. Trimming removed 7 bases at V and 12 bases at J, with 21 bases between. This CDR3 is 13 amino acids long. The CDR3 region is CASTETPGRPNTF. Here the CDR3 DNA reads TGTGCCAGCACCGAAACACCCGGCAGGCCAAACACCTTC.

The CDR3 loop is CASSLGGRGPQETQYF. The DNA of the CDR3 is TGTGCCAGCAGTTTGGGAGGACGGGGCCCCCAAGAGACCCAGTACTTC. This chain links TRBV12-3 or TRBV12-4 with TRBJ2-5; D perhaps matches TRBD2 (6 bases). This CDR3 contains 16 residues. Trimming cost V 3 bases and J 1 base, with 15 bases left between them.

This clonotype was detected many times. The V and J genes are TRBV3-1 and TRBJ2-5; 8 positions match TRBD2. The germline CDR1 and CDR2 sequences are LGHDT and YNNKEL (reference sequence). The junction had 9 bases not matched to a gene; V was cut back by 2 bases and J by 1 base. CDR3 length: 17 amino acids. The CDR3 spells CASSQWEAGDPQETQYF. DNA of the CDR3: TGTGCCAGCAGCCAATGGGAAGCGGGAGATCCCCAAGAGACCCAGTACTTC.

Many counts were recorded for this clonotype. The chain is built from TRBV7-8 and TRBJ1-1; TRBD1 is a possible D gene (5 bases). With 2 bases removed from V and 2 bases from J, the gap between germline ends came to 15 bases. CDR1 is SGHVS, CDR2 FQNEAQ, per germline. CDR3 length: 16 residues. This CDR3 reads CASSLLRQSINTEAFF. In DNA form, the CDR3 reads TGTGCCAGCAGCTTACTGAGACAGAGCATTAACACTGAAGCTTTCTTT. Variable domain in full (rest from reference TRBV7-8 and TRBJ1-1): GAGVSQSPRYKVAKRGQDVALRCDPISGHVSLFWYQQALGQGPEFLTYFQNEAQLDKSGLPSDRFFAERPEGSVSTLKIQRTQQEDSAVYLCASSLLRQSINTEAFFGQGTRLTVV.